Detailed here is one T cell receptor (beta chain). The table came from immunoSEQ multiplex PCR; TCRdb's copy has only in-frame clones and leaves some out. The data show tens of thousands of clones, around four fifths seen once. The data belong to a study of neoadjuvant anti-PD-1 for oral cavity cancer. Germline CDR1 MNHNS, CDR2 SASEGT. There are 13 residues in the CDR3. V was cut by 7 bases and J by 4 bases, with 11 bases left in between. The chain carries TRBV6-1 and TRBJ2-1; D not certain. This sequence originates from a person between 40 and 85 years old with oral cavity squamous cell carcinoma. This material consisted of PBMCs, taken before nivolumab (anti-PD-1) treatment. Written as DNA, the CDR3 is TGTGCCAGCAAGGTGGCAGAATACAATGAGCAGTTCTTC. Protein sequence: CASKVAEYNEQFF.